One sample yielded the 24 T cell receptor beta chains listed below, sequenced in a study of blood T cell repertoires in COVID-19. The assay was immunoSEQ multiplex PCR, and TCRdb's table has in-frame clones only and misses some. The sample yields 190,000 or so clones, about 89% seen once. The sequencing input was peripheral blood. These TCRs come from a middle-aged man with active or convalescent COVID-19.

This clone was observed a single time. The DNA of the CDR3 is TGTGCCAGCAGCTTGGTCGGCGGACAGAGTTACTATGGCTACACCTTC. Its translation is CASSLVGGQSYYGYTF. The chain carries TRBV5-4 and TRBJ1-2; D may be TRBD1 (6 bases). The CDR3 spans 16 residues. The germline V gene encodes CDR1 SGHNT and CDR2 YYREEE (reference sequence). Trimming took off 0 bases at V and 3 bases at J, with 15 bases between the two ends.

The chain employs TRBV28 and TRBJ1-3; 9 bases fit TRBD1. Germline V CDR1 and CDR2: MDHEN, SYDVKM. The CDR3 consists of 16 residues. V gave up 8 bases and J gave up 4 bases; unmatched junction bases: 12. Here the CDR3 reads CASALVTGGVGNTIYF. As DNA, the CDR3 is TGTGCCAGCGCCCTCGTTACAGGGGGCGTAGGAAACACCATATATTTT.

This clone was found once. This chain joins TRBV4-1 and TRBJ1-2; possibly TRBD1 for D (6 bases). The V gene lost 3 bases and the J gene lost 3 bases, with 17 bases spanning the gap. The CDR3 sequence is 16 residues long. Germline V gene lookup returns CDR1 MGHRA and CDR2 YSYEKL. The CDR3 loop is CASSQSFTGNHYGYTF. CDR3 bases: TGCGCCAGCAGCCAGTCATTCACAGGGAATCACTATGGCTACACCTTC.

J is TRBJ1-1 and V is TRBV11-2; D not resolved. The CDR3 is 15 amino acids. Trimming took off 2 bases at V and 3 bases at J, with 13 bases between the two ends. Germline V lookup: CDR1 SGHAT, CDR2 FQNNGV. The CDR3 region is CASSLSGLSHTEAFF. The CDR3 bases are TGTGCCAGCAGCTTATCAGGCCTTTCCCACACTGAAGCTTTCTTT.

This chain joins TRBV3-1 (or the pseudogene TRBV3-2) and TRBJ2-1, with D maybe TRBD1 (5 bases). CDR1 is LGHDT, CDR2 YNNKEL, per germline (reference sequence). The length of the CDR3 is 12 residues. The V end was cut by 2 bases, the J end by 12 bases, with 11 bases between. This CDR3 is CASSQHDSRQFF. DNA of the CDR3: TGTGCCAGCAGCCAACACGACAGTCGGCAGTTCTTC.

J is TRBJ1-3 and V is TRBV27, with D perhaps TRBD1 (6 bases). V shed 2 bases and J shed 0 bases, with 14 bases lying between them. Germline assignment: CDR1 MNHEY and CDR2 SMNVEV (reference sequence). CDR3 length: 17 amino acids. The CDR3 bases are TGTGCCAGCAGTTTACGAGGCGGACAGTACTCTGGAAACACCATATATTTT. Encoded protein: CASSLRGGQYSGNTIYF.

This clone was detected only a few times. The chain combines TRBV19 with TRBJ2-2; TRBD1 agrees at 7 bases. Per the germline V gene, CDR1 is LNHDA and CDR2 is SQIVND (reference sequence). This CDR3 has 15 amino acids. After removal of 5 bases from V and 6 bases from J, the junction contained 9 bases not matched to a gene. The CDR3 DNA sequence: TGTGCCAGTAGTTCCGGGGCGGACAGGCCCGGGGAGCTGTTTTTT. This codes for CASSSGADRPGELFF.

This clone was recorded once. The chain recombines TRBV30 with TRBJ2-7, with TRBD1 matching 8 bases. This CDR3 is 14 amino acids long. V lost 2 bases to trimming and J lost 2 bases; unmatched junction nucleotides: 5. Looked up from germline, CDR1 is GTSNPN and CDR2 is SVGIG (reference sequence). CDR3 residues: CAWSFGQGAYEQYF. For the CDR3, the DNA is TGTGCCTGGAGTTTCGGACAGGGTGCCTACGAGCAGTACTTC.

This chain links TRBV7-9 with TRBJ2-2; 7 bases map to TRBD1. The CDR3 has 14 residues. The germline gives CDR1 SEHNR, CDR2 FQNEAQ (reference sequence). V trimming: 4 bases; J trimming: 7 bases; junction bases outside the gene matches: 6. The CDR3 here is CASSSLGGIGELFF. The CDR3, as DNA: TGTGCCAGCAGCTCCCTAGGGGGCATCGGGGAGCTGTTTTTT.

The V call is TRBV9, the J call TRBJ2-3, with D hard to call. The germline CDR1 and CDR2 sequences are SGDLS and YYNGEE. CDR3 length: 14 residues. Trimming took 0 bases from V and 7 from J, leaving 12 bases between them. CDR3 nucleotides: TGTGCCAGCAGCGTAGTTGGTAGCATGAATACGCAGTATTTT. Amino acids: CASSVVGSMNTQYF.

The chain joins TRBV3-1 (or the pseudogene TRBV3-2) to TRBJ2-7; 8 bases match TRBD1. The J segment lost 5 bases and the V segment lost 1 base, leaving 4 bases of the junction unmatched. There are 14 residues in the CDR3. Germline V gene sequence: CDR1 LGHDT, CDR2 YNNKEL (reference sequence). This CDR3 is CASSQGTGSHEQYF. In nucleotides, the CDR3 is TGTGCCAGCAGCCAAGGGACAGGGTCCCACGAGCAGTACTTC.

This chain uses TRBV5-4 with TRBJ1-3; D is unclear. This CDR3 is built from 16 residues. With 0 bases removed from V and 0 bases from J, the gap between germline ends came to 10 bases. Germline-derived CDR1 and CDR2 are SGHNT and YYREEE (reference sequence). The CDR3: CASSLGPTSSGNTIYF. For the CDR3, the DNA is TGTGCCAGCAGCTTGGGACCGACAAGCTCTGGAAACACCATATATTTT.

V and J are TRBV4-1 and TRBJ1-2; D perhaps matches TRBD1 (5 bases). Trimming shortened V by 2 bases and J by 6 bases, and 16 bases separated the two germline ends. CDR1 is MGHRA, CDR2 YSYEKL, per germline. This CDR3 region has 15 residues. CDR3 loop: CASSQLHSGFNGYTF. CDR3 DNA sequence: TGCGCCAGCAGCCAACTCCACTCAGGGTTCAATGGCTACACCTTC.

This sequence joins TRBV19 and TRBJ1-5; unclear D gene. Germline lookup yields CDR1 LNHDA and CDR2 SQIVND (reference sequence). This CDR3 is built from 13 residues. Trimming took 2 bases from V and 5 from J, leaving 7 bases between them. The CDR3 is CASSIYQDQPQHF. As DNA, the CDR3 is TGTGCCAGTAGTATATATCAGGATCAGCCCCAGCATTTT.

In its sample, this clone was seen once. The rearrangement joins TRBV12-3 or TRBV12-4 to TRBJ1-2; TRBD1 aligns across 7 bases. V lost 2 bases to trimming and J lost 8 bases; unmatched junction nucleotides: 2. CDR3 size: 12 residues. The CDR3 nucleotides read TGTGCCAGCAGTTTATACAGGGGAGGCTACACCTTC. Translating it yields CASSLYRGGYTF.

This clone has only one observation. This chain joins TRBV19 and TRBJ2-6, with 11 bases identical to TRBD1. V lost 5 bases, J lost 3 bases, and 12 bases stayed unmatched. The V gene's germline CDR1 is LNHDA and CDR2 SQIVND (reference sequence). The CDR3 sequence is 19 residues long. CDR3 in amino acids: CASSPRDRGTLGGANVLTF. As DNA, the CDR3 is TGTGCCAGTAGTCCCCGGGACAGGGGGACGCTCGGTGGGGCCAACGTCCTGACTTTC.

This chain connects TRBV6-5 to TRBJ2-5, with a possible D match to TRBD1 (7 bases). From germline, CDR1 is MNHEY and CDR2 SVGAGI. The CDR3 has 13 residues. V lost 11 bases and J lost 2, with 15 bases in between. DNA for the CDR3: TGTGCCGGCCGGAGGGGGCTACAAGAGACCCAGTACTTC. Protein: CAGRRGLQETQYF.

Written as DNA, the CDR3 is TGCGCCAGCAGTGAATCTACAGGGACCGGTGAAAAACTGTTTTTT. Translation gives CASSESTGTGEKLFF. This sequence joins TRBV10-1 and TRBJ1-4; D is possibly TRBD1 (6 bases). Germline V gene lookup returns CDR1 WNHNN and CDR2 SYGVQD (reference sequence). The CDR3 covers 15 residues. The V end lost 3 bases, the J end lost 7 bases, and 15 bases lay between the germline ends.

CDR3 sequence reads: CATSDRGQGKDGYTF. As DNA, the CDR3 is TGTGCCACCAGTGATAGGGGACAGGGAAAGGATGGCTACACCTTC. V is TRBV24-1 and J is TRBJ1-2, with 9 bases aligning to TRBD1. The V and J ends lost 3 bases and 6 bases, in that order; junction bases with no gene match: 7. The CDR3 spans 15 residues. Germline CDR1 reads KGHDR; CDR2 reads SFDVKD.

The chain couples TRBV4-2 to TRBJ1-4; D is undetermined. With 0 bases removed from V and 4 bases from J, the gap between germline ends came to 9 bases. Germline-derived CDR1 and CDR2 are LGHNA and YNFKEQ. This CDR3 comprises 15 residues. Here the CDR3 DNA reads TGTGCCAGCAGCCAAGATCCACAGAATAATGAAAAACTGTTTTTT. Translated: CASSQDPQNNEKLFF.

This clone was observed a single time. The J gene is TRBJ1-4, the V gene TRBV7-9, with TRBD1 matching over 9 bases. J lost 13 bases, V lost 8 bases, and 17 bases had no gene match. The CDR3 contains 15 residues. The V gene's germline CDR1 is SEHNR and CDR2 FQNEAQ (reference sequence). CDR3 in amino acids: CASGRDRVWENRLFF. The CDR3 region has the DNA TGTGCCAGCGGCCGGGACAGGGTGTGGGAAAATCGACTGTTTTTT.

The CDR3 loop is CAWSDLGGDQPQHF. As DNA, the CDR3 is TGTGCCTGGAGTGATTTAGGGGGGGATCAGCCCCAGCATTTT. The chain is built from TRBV30 and TRBJ1-5, with a tentative D call TRBD1 (6 bases). This CDR3 comprises 14 residues. The V gene lost 1 base and the J gene lost 5 bases, with 12 bases spanning the gap. CDR1 is GTSNPN, CDR2 SVGIG, per germline (reference sequence).

V is TRBV10-1 and J is TRBJ2-6; D is ambiguous. Germline CDR1 and CDR2: WNHNN and SYGVQD (reference sequence). The length of the CDR3 is 14 residues. V was trimmed by 6 bases and J by 0 bases, leaving 6 bases between them. The CDR3 nucleotides are TGCGCCAGCAGCCCACACTCTGGGGCCAACGTCCTGACTTTC. Encoded protein: CASSPHSGANVLTF.

This clone is a singleton in its sample. The chain joins TRBV4-3 to TRBJ1-3; 11 positions match TRBD1. CDR1 is LGHNA, CDR2 YSLEER, per germline. V dropped 0 bases and J dropped 4; count of bases not matched to a gene: 5. The CDR3 contains 17 residues. Written as DNA, the CDR3 is TGCGCCAGCAGCCAAGATCTGGGACAGGGGGACGGAAACACCATATATTTT. The encoded protein is CASSQDLGQGDGNTIYF.